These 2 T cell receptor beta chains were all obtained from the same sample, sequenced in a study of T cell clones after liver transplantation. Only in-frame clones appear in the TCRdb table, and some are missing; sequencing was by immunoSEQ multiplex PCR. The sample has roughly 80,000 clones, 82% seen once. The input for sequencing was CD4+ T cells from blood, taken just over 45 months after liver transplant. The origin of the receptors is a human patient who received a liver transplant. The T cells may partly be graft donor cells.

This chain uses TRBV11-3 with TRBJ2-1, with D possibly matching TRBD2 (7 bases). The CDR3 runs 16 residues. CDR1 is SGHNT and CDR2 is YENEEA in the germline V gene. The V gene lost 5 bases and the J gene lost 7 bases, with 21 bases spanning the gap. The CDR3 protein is CASSPGAREGQNEQFF. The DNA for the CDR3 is TGTGCCAGCAGCCCAGGGGCGAGGGAGGGCCAGAATGAGCAGTTCTTC.

The CDR3 loop is CASSLRSEAFF. In DNA, the CDR3 is TGTGCCAGCAGCTTAAGATCTGAAGCTTTCTTT. This chain connects TRBV5-6 to TRBJ1-1; no definite D call. V was trimmed by 2 bases and J by 6 bases, leaving 5 bases between them. The germline gives CDR1 SGHDT, CDR2 YYEEEE. The CDR3 runs to 11 residues.